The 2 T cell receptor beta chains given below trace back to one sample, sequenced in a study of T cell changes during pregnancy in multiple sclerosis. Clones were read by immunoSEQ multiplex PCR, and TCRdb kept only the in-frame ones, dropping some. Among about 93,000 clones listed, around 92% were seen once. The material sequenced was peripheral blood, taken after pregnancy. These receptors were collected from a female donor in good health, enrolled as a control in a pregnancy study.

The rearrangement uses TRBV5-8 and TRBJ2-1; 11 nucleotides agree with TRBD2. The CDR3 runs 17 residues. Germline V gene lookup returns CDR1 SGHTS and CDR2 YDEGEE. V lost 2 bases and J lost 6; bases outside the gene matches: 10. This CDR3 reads CASSFLAGGFKGNEQFF. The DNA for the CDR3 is TGTGCCAGCAGCTTCCTAGCGGGGGGATTTAAGGGCAATGAGCAGTTCTTC.

The CDR3 loop is CASSLERGETQYF. CDR3 nucleotides: TGTGCCAGCAGCTTAGAGCGGGGAGAGACCCAGTACTTC. This chain links TRBV7-2 with TRBJ2-5, with 7 bases identical to TRBD2. The CDR3 is made up of 13 amino acids. The V and J ends lost 1 base and 4 bases, in that order; junction bases with no gene match: 0. The germline V gene has CDR1 SGHTA and CDR2 FQGNSA.